This TCR beta chain was obtained from a study of neoadjuvant nivolumab and ipilimumab in lung cancer. Germline V gives CDR1 SGHVS, CDR2 FQNEAQ. Trimming took 7 bases from V and 6 from J; bases not matched to a gene: 17. The CDR3 extends over 16 amino acids. Study observations and caveats: Only a single major-pathologic-response sample was available for clonality analysis. Resected tumors had greater TCR richness and clonality than uninvolved lung. TCR receptors were sequenced in few samples.

About this clone itself: The antigen remains undetermined.

Only in-frame clones appear in the TCRdb table, and some are missing; sequencing was by immunoSEQ multiplex PCR. The data show tens of thousands of clones, less than 85% seen once. This chain uses TRBV7-8 with TRBJ2-7; the match to TRBD2 covers 8 bases. The sequencing here drew on peripheral blood, taken before neoadjuvant nivolumab, alone or with ipilimumab. The receptor was isolated from an adult with non-small cell lung cancer. CDR3 sequence: CASNSRGGELLGEQYF. The DNA of the CDR3 is TGTGCCAGCAACTCCCGGGGGGGGGAGTTGTTGGGCGAGCAGTACTTC.